A selection of T cell receptor beta chains follows, all from one sample in a study of T cell responses to AZD1222 COVID-19 vaccine. Libraries were prepared by immunoSEQ multiplex PCR; TCRdb keeps only in-frame clonotypes and omits some of them. The sample carries fewer than 150,000 clones, around 91% recorded once. The material was peripheral blood, obtained on day 0 of AZD1222 vaccination. These receptor sequences come from an adult in good health. Both conserved end residues are part of each CDR3. D genes are given only for firm matches. Only part of the rows carry a size: once, few, many, or a class if the clone is expanded.

j_gene,abundance,v_gene,d_gene,CDR3nt,CDR3aa
TRBJ1-1,once,TRBV28,-,TGTGCCAGCAGTCTACTGACAGCTATGAACACTGAAGCTTTCTTT,CASSLLTAMNTEAFF
TRBJ2-7,-,TRBV29-1,-,TGCAGCGTTGAAGGTACCAGAGACAAAGCCTACGAGCAGTACTTC,CSVEGTRDKAYEQYF
TRBJ2-7,-,TRBV4-1,TRBD2,TGCGCCAGCAGCCAAACCGCCGGGGTAGCGGGGGGCAGCTCCTACGAGCAGTACTTC,CASSQTAGVAGGSSYEQYF
TRBJ1-4,-,TRBV6-5,-,TGTGCCAGCAGTCCCATGCAAGCGTATGAAAAACTGTTTTTT,CASSPMQAYEKLFF
TRBJ1-2,-,TRBV5-5,-,TGTGCCAGCAGCGGCGGGGGTAGTAATGGCTACACCTTC,CASSGGGSNGYTF
TRBJ2-5,-,TRBV7-8,TRBD2,TGTGCCAGCAGCTCGCGACTAGCGGGAGGGCAAGAGACCCAGTACTTC,CASSSRLAGGQETQYF
TRBJ1-6,-,TRBV4-2,-,TGTGCCAGCAGCCAAGATCGCCGCACTGGTCGTTCACCCCTCCACTTT,CASSQDRRTGRSPLHF
TRBJ2-1,-,TRBV5-1,-,TGCGCCAGCAGCGAGGGGGGGCCCTCCAATGAGCAGTTCTTC,CASSEGGPSNEQFF
TRBJ2-2,-,TRBV6-5,-,TGTGCCAGCACGGGAGTAGCGGCGAACACCGGGGAGCTGTTTTTT,CASTGVAANTGELFF
TRBJ1-5,once,TRBV2,-,TGTGCCAGCAGCACAATGGGGGGAAGCAATCAGCCCCAGCATTTT,CASSTMGGSNQPQHF
TRBJ2-1,-,TRBV7-2,-,TGTGCCAGCAGCTTATATGCGGGGGCCTCCTACAATGAGCAGTTCTTC,CASSLYAGASYNEQFF
TRBJ1-2,-,TRBV9,-,TGTGCCAGCAGCGTAGAAGCAGCTCCCTTTGGCTACACCTTC,CASSVEAAPFGYTF
TRBJ1-2,-,TRBV18,-,TGTGCCAGCTCACCTGGACACAGAGATGGCTATGGCTACACCTTC,CASSPGHRDGYGYTF
TRBJ1-3,-,TRBV7-9,TRBD1,TGTGCCAGCAGCCCCCGGGACAGGGGGCGAAGAAACACCATATATTTT,CASSPRDRGRRNTIYF
TRBJ2-1,-,TRBV6-4,-,TGTGCCAGCAGTGACTCTGGAGTGGGCGAGCAGTTCTTC,CASSDSGVGEQFF
TRBJ1-5,few,TRBV4-1,-,TGCGCCAGCAGCCCTCTCGGCGGGGGGAATCAGCCCCAGCATTTT,CASSPLGGGNQPQHF
TRBJ2-5,-,TRBV6-5,TRBD1,TGTGCCAGCAATGGCGGACAGGTTGGGACCCAGTACTTC,CASNGGQVGTQYF
TRBJ2-3,-,TRBV11-2,-,TGTGCCAGCAGCTCACCACGACTGTCAACTGGCACAGATACGCAGTATTTT,CASSSPRLSTGTDTQYF
TRBJ1-4,-,TRBV5-1,TRBD1,TGCGCCAGCAGCTTCCAGGGGGGGACTAATGAAAAACTGTTTTTT,CASSFQGGTNEKLFF
TRBJ1-5,-,TRBV6-5,-,TGTGCCAGCAGTCCACAGGCTTATAGCAATCAGCCCCAGCATTTT,CASSPQAYSNQPQHF
TRBJ2-2,once,TRBV6-5,-,TGTGCCAGCAGTCTGTCGGACACCGGGGAGCTGTTTTTT,CASSLSDTGELFF
TRBJ1-5,-,TRBV3-1/TRBV3-2,-,TGTGCCAGCAGCCAAGATGGGACACAGGCCGATCAGCCCCAGCATTTT,CASSQDGTQADQPQHF
TRBJ2-7,-,TRBV7-9,-,TGTGCCAGCAGCTTAGGTGCCTACGAGCAGTACTTC,CASSLGAYEQYF
TRBJ2-5,-,TRBV15,TRBD2,TGTGCCACCAGTATCCAGCGGGAGGGCCCAGAGACCCAGTACTTC,CATSIQREGPETQYF
TRBJ2-2,-,TRBV7-6,-,TGTGCCAGCAGCTTGAACAGGATGAACACCGGGGAGCTGTTTTTT,CASSLNRMNTGELFF
TRBJ1-5,once,TRBV7-2,TRBD1,TGTGCCAGCAGCTTAAACAGGGGGCAAAATCAGCCCCAGCATTTT,CASSLNRGQNQPQHF
TRBJ1-1,-,TRBV3-1/TRBV3-2,-,TGTGCCAGCAGCCAAGACCCGGACAGCACTGAAGCTTTCTTT,CASSQDPDSTEAFF
TRBJ2-1,-,TRBV5-4,TRBD2,TGTGCCAGCGGGACTAGCGCCTCCTACAATGAGCAGTTCTTC,CASGTSASYNEQFF
TRBJ1-5,once,TRBV6-5,-,TGTGCCAGCCGGACCTGGGGGGCCGGCAATCAGCCCCAGCATTTT,CASRTWGAGNQPQHF
TRBJ2-1,-,TRBV5-6,TRBD2,TGTGCCAGCAGCTTAATAGCGGGGGATGAGCAGTTCTTC,CASSLIAGDEQFF
TRBJ1-1,-,TRBV7-2,-,TGTGCCAGCAGCTTAGCGATCGGGGTCGGGACTGAAGCTTTCTTT,CASSLAIGVGTEAFF
TRBJ1-1,-,TRBV7-3,-,TGTGCCAGCAGCCCCCACGGGCAGGGAGTAGGTCCTGAAGCTTTCTTT,CASSPHGQGVGPEAFF
TRBJ1-2,few,TRBV10-1,-,TGCGCCAGCGGGCCCGCCGGGAACTATGGCTACACCTTC,CASGPAGNYGYTF
TRBJ2-5,-,TRBV5-1,-,TGCGCCAGCAGCTTGGCCGGTCGGCGACTCCAAGAGACCCAGTACTTC,CASSLAGRRLQETQYF
TRBJ2-3,-,TRBV30,TRBD1,TGTGCCTGGAACCAGGGGGCGGGAGATACGCAGTATTTT,CAWNQGAGDTQYF
TRBJ1-2,-,TRBV5-6,-,TGTGCCAGCAGCCTCAAGGCGGGAGGCTACACCTTC,CASSLKAGGYTF
TRBJ2-3,-,TRBV6-5,-,TGTGCCATCGACAGGTCTAGCACAGATACGCAGTATTTT,CAIDRSSTDTQYF
TRBJ1-3,-,TRBV6-5,-,TGTGCCAGCAGTTACTCCAGAAAACTTGGAAACACCATATATTTT,CASSYSRKLGNTIYF
TRBJ1-1,-,TRBV19,-,TGTGCCAGTATGCAGGAGATGAACACTGAAGCTTTCTTT,CASMQEMNTEAFF
TRBJ1-2,-,TRBV7-2,-,TGTGCCAGCAGCTTAGCCGGGTCGGGCAGGTCACGGGTCTATGGCTACACCTTC,CASSLAGSGRSRVYGYTF
TRBJ2-2,once,TRBV18,TRBD1,TGTGCCAGCTCACCGGTGACAGGGGCCAGCGGGGAGCTGTTTTTT,CASSPVTGASGELFF
TRBJ2-7,once,TRBV19,-,TGTGCCAGTAGTATGACACCGTCCTACGAGCAGTACTTC,CASSMTPSYEQYF
TRBJ1-1,-,TRBV12-5,-,TGTGCTAGTGGTTCTAAAGGGGTGCCGAACACTGAAGCTTTCTTT,CASGSKGVPNTEAFF
TRBJ1-3,-,TRBV7-8,-,TGTGCCAGCAGCTTCGGCTCTGGAAACACCATATATTTT,CASSFGSGNTIYF
TRBJ2-6,-,TRBV28,-,TGTGCCAGCAGCCGTCGGAGGTCCGGGGCCAACGTCCTGACTTTC,CASSRRRSGANVLTF
TRBJ2-7,-,TRBV3-1/TRBV3-2,-,TGTGCCAGCAGCCAAATCCTCAGGGGGGCCTCCTACGAGCAGTACTTC,CASSQILRGASYEQYF
TRBJ1-6,-,TRBV5-4,TRBD1,TGTGCCAGCAGCTTGGACAGGGGGTCATCACCCCTCCACTTT,CASSLDRGSSPLHF
TRBJ1-1,-,TRBV28,TRBD1,TGTGCCAGCAGTCCCGGGACAGCCGAAGCTTTCTTT,CASSPGTAEAFF
TRBJ1-6,-,TRBV30,TRBD1,TGTGCCTGGACCCGGACAGGCCGGGGTTCACCCCTCCACTTT,CAWTRTGRGSPLHF
TRBJ1-2,-,TRBV19,TRBD1,TGTGCCAGTAGTTACAGGGGAGGCGGCTACACCTTC,CASSYRGGGYTF
TRBJ1-2,-,TRBV15,-,TGTGCCACCAGCGAGCGGTGGCAGGGTGCACCTCACTATGGCTACACCTTC,CATSERWQGAPHYGYTF
TRBJ1-1,-,TRBV9,-,TGTGCCAGCAGCGTAGGTCGGGGGGCGGTTACCACTGAAGCTTTCTTT,CASSVGRGAVTTEAFF
TRBJ1-3,-,TRBV30,-,TGTGCCTGGAGTGTCGGACTGATCTCTGGAAACACCATATATTTT,CAWSVGLISGNTIYF